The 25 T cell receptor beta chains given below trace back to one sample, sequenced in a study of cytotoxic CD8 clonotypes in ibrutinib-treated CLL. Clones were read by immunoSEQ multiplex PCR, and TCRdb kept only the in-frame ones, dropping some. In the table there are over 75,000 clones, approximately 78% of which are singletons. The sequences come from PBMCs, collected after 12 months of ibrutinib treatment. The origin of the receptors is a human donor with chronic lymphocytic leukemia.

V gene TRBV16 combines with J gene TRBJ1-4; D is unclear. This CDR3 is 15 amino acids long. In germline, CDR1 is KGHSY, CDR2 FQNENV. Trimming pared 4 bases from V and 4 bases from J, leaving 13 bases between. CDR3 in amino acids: CASSPYSSYNEKLFF. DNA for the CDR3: TGTGCCAGCAGCCCGTACTCGAGCTATAATGAAAAACTGTTTTTT.

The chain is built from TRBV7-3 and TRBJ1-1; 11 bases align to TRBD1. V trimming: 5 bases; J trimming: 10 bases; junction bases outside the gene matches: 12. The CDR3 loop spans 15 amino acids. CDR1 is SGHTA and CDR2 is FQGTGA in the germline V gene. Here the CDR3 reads CASSPQGQGVGGAFF. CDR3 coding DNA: TGTGCCAGCAGCCCCCAGGGACAGGGGGTAGGGGGAGCTTTCTTT.

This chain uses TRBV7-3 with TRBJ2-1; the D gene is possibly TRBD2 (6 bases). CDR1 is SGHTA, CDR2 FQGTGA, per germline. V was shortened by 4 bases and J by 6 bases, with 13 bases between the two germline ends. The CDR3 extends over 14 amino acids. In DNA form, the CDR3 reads TGTGCCAGCAGCTCAGGAGGGAGCCCCAATGAGCAGTTCTTC. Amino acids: CASSSGGSPNEQFF.

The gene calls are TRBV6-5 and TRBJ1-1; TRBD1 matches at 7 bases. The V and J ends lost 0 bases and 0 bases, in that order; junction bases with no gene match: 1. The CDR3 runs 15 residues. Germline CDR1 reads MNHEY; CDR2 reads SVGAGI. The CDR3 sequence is CASSYSGQVNTEAFF. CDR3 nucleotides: TGTGCCAGCAGTTACTCCGGACAGGTGAACACTGAAGCTTTCTTT.

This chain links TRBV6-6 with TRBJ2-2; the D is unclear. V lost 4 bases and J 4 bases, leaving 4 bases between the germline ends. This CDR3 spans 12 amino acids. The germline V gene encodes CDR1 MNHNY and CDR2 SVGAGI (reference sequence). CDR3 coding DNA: TGTGCCAGCAGTTCAATCACCGGGGAGCTGTTTTTT. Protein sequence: CASSSITGELFF.

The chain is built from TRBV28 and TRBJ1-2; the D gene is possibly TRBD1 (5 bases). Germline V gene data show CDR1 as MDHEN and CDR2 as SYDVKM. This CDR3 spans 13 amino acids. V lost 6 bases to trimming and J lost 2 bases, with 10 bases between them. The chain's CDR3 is CASSPGGNYGYTF. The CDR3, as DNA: TGTGCCAGCAGCCCTGGGGGGAACTATGGCTACACCTTC.

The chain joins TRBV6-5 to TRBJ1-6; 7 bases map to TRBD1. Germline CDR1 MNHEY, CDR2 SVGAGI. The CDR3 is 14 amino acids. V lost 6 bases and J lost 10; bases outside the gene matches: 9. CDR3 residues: CASRETGKYSPLHF. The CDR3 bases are TGTGCCAGCAGGGAGACAGGGAAATACTCACCCCTCCACTTT.

Here the CDR3 reads CASTPGGANTEAFF. The CDR3 DNA sequence: TGTGCCAGCACTCCCGGGGGGGCGAACACTGAAGCTTTCTTT. The rearrangement joins TRBV7-2 to TRBJ1-1, with D possibly being TRBD1 (6 bases). The CDR3 totals 14 residues. Germline V CDR1 and CDR2: SGHTA, FQGNSA. V was pared by 7 bases and J by 1 base, with 13 bases between.

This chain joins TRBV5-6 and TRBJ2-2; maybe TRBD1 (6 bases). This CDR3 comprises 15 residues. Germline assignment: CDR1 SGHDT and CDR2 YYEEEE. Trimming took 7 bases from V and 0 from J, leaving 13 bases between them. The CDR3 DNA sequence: TGTGCCAGCGGGGGCATCGGGTCGAACACCGGGGAGCTGTTTTTT. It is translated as CASGGIGSNTGELFF.

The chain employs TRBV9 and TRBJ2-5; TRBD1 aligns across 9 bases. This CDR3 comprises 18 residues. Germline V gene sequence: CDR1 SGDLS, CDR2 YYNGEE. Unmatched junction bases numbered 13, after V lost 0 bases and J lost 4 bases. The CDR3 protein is CASSVGPPGTGKGETQYF. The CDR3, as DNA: TGTGCCAGCAGCGTAGGACCCCCCGGGACAGGGAAGGGAGAGACCCAGTACTTC.

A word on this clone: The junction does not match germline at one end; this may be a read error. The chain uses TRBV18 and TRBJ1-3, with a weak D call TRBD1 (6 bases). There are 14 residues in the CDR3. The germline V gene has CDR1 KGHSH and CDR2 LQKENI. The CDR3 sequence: CATSGGGSGNTIYF. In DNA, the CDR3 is TGTGCCACCTCAGGAGGGGGATCAGGAAACACCATATATTTT.

The CDR3 DNA reads TGCGCCAGCAGCCAAGAACTTCCTACTTTTCCAGGGTCAGCAGATACGCAGTATTTT. Its translation is CASSQELPTFPGSADTQYF. The chain couples TRBV4-3 to TRBJ2-3; a possible D gene is TRBD1 (5 bases). V gave up 0 bases and J gave up 4 bases, with 23 bases separating them. The CDR3 has 19 residues. Germline V CDR1 and CDR2: LGHNA, YSLEER.

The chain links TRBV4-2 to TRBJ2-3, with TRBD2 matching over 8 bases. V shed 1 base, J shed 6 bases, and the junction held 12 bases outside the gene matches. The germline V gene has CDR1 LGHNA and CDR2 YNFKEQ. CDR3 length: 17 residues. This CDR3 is CASSQAAGGQLGDTQYF. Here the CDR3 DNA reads TGTGCCAGCAGCCAAGCGGCGGGGGGCCAGCTGGGGGATACGCAGTATTTT.

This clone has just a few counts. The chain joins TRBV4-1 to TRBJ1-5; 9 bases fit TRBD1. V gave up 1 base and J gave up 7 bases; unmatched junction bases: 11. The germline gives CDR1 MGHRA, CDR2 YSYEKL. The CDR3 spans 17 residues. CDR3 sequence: CASSQGDGTGIWQPQHF. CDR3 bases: TGCGCCAGCAGCCAAGGTGATGGGACAGGGATCTGGCAGCCCCAGCATTTT.

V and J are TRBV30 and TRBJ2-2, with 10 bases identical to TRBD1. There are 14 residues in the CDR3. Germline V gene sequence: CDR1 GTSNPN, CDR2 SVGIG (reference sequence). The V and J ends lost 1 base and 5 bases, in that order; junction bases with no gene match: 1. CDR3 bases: TGTGCCTGGAGTGGGACAGGGGGTACCGGGGAGCTGTTTTTT. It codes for CAWSGTGGTGELFF.

The CDR3 loop reads CASRPTGIAYEQYF. In nucleotides, the CDR3 is TGTGCCAGCCGCCCGACAGGGATAGCGTACGAGCAGTACTTC. J is TRBJ2-7 and V is TRBV28, with 7 bases fitting TRBD1. Germline V gene data show CDR1 as MDHEN and CDR2 as SYDVKM. CDR3 size: 14 residues. Trimming took 8 bases from V and 4 from J; bases not matched to a gene: 11.

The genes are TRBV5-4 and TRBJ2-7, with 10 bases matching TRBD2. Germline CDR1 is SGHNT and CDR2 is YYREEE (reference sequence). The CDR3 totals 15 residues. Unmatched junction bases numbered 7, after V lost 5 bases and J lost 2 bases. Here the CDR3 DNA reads TGTGCCAGCAGACGTAGCGGGGGGTTAACCTACGAGCAGTACTTC. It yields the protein CASRRSGGLTYEQYF.

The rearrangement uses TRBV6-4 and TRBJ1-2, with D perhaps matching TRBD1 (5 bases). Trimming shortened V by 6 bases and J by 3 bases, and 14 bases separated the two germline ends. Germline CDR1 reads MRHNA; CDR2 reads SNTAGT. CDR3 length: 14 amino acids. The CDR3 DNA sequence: TGTGCCAGCAGGGGGAGGGACCGACACTATGGCTACACCTTC. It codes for CASRGRDRHYGYTF.

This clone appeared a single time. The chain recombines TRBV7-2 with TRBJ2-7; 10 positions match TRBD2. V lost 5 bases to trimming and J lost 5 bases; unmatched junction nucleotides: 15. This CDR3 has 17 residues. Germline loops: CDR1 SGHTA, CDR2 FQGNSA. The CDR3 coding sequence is TGTGCCAGCAGCCCCCCGGGTAGTTTAGCGGGGGGAAACGAGCAGTACTTC. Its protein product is CASSPPGSLAGGNEQYF.

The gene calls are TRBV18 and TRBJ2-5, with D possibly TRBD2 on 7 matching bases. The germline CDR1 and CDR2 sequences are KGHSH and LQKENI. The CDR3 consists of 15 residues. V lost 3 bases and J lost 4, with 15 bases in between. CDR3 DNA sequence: TGTGCCAGCTCACCTCGCGGGGGCCCAGGAGAGACCCAGTACTTC. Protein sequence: CASSPRGGPGETQYF.

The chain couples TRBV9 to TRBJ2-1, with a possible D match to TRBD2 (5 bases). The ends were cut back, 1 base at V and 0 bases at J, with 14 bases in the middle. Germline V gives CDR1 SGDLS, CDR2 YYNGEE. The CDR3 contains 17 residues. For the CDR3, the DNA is TGTGCCAGCAGCGTACTTACGGGGTCAGGCTCCTACAATGAGCAGTTCTTC. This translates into CASSVLTGSGSYNEQFF.

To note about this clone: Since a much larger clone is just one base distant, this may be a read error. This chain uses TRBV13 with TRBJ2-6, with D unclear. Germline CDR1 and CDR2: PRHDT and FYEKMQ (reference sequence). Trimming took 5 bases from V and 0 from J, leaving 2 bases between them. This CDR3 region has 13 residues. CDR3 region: CASSRSGANVLTF. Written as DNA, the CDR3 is TGTGCCAGCAGCCGCTCTGGGGCCAACGTCCTGACTTTC.

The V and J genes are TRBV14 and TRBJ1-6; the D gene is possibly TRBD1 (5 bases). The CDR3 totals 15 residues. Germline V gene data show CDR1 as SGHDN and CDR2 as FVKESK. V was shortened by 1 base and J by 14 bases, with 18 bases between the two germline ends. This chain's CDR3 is CASSQAGTRGLALHF. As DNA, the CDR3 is TGTGCCAGCAGCCAAGCCGGGACCCGGGGACTTGCCCTCCACTTT.

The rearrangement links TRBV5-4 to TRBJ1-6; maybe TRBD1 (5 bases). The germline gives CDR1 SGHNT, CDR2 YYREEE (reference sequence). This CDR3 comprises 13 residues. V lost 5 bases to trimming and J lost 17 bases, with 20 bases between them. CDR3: CASRSYTGTEVHF. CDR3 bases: TGTGCCAGCAGGTCTTATACCGGGACCGAAGTCCACTTT.

CDR3 nucleotide sequence: TGTGCCAGCAGCCCGGGGGGGGTCATGAACACTGAAGCTTTCTTT. Protein: CASSPGGVMNTEAFF. The rearrangement links TRBV11-3 to TRBJ1-1; maybe TRBD1 (5 bases). The CDR3 is 15 amino acids. Between the trimmed V and J ends, which lost 5 bases and 0 bases, there was a span of 13 bases. Germline-derived CDR1 and CDR2 are SGHNT and YENEEA.